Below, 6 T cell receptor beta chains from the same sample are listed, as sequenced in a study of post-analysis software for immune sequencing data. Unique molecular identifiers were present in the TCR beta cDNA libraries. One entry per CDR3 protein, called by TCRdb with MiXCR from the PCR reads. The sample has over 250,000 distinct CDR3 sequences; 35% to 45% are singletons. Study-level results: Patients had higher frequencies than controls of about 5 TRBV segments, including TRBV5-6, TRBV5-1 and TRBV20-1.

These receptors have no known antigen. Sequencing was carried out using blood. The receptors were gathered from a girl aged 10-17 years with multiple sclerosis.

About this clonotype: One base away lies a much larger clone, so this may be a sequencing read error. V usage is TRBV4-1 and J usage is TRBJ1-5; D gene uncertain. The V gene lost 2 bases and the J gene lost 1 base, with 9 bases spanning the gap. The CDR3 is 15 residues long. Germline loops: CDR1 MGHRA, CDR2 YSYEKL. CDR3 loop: CASSQSERSNQPQHF. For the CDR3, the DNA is TGCGCCAGCAGCCAATCGGAGAGGAGCAATCAGCCCCAGCATTTT.

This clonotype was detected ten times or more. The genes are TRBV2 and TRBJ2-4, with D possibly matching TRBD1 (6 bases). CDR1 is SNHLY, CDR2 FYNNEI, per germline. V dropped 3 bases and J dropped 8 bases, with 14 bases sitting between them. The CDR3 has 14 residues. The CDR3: CASSETVRGYIQYF. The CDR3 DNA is TGTGCCAGCAGTGAGACGGTCAGGGGCTACATTCAGTACTTC.

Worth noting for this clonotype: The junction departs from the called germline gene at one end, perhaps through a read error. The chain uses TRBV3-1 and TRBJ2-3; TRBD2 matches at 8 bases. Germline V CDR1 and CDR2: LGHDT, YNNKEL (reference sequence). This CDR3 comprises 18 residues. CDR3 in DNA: TGTACCAGCAGCCAAGAAGCGGGAGATTACCCTCTCACAGATACGCAGTATTTT. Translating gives CTSSQEAGDYPLTDTQYF.

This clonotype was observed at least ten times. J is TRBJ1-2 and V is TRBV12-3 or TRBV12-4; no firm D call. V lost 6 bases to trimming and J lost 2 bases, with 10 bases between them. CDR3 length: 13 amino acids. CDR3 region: CASRRDTNYGYTF. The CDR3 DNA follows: TGTGCCAGCAGACGAGACACAAACTATGGCTACACCTTC.

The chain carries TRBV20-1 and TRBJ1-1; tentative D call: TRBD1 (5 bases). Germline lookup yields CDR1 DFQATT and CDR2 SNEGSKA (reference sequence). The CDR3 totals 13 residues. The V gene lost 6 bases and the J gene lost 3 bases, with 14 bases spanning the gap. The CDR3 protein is CSAVGGGDTEAFF. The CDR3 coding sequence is TGCAGTGCCGTCGGGGGGGGGGACACTGAAGCTTTCTTT.

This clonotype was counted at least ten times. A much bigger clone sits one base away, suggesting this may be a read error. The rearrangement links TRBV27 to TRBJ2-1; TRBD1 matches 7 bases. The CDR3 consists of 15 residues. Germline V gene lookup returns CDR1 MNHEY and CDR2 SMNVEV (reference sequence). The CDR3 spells CASSLETGSYSEQFF. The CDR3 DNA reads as TGTGCCAGCAGTTTGGAGACAGGGTCTTACAGTGAGCAGTTCTTC.